The clone carrying this T cell receptor beta chain was counted at least ten times. The junction had 7 bases not matched to a gene; V was cut back by 6 bases and J by 5 bases. Germline values: CDR1 SQVTM, CDR2 ANQGSEA. The CDR3 covers 13 residues. The source of the sample is a study of low-dose radiotherapy and immunotherapy resistance in tumors. Study as a whole: Cohort 1 was given 0.5 Gy per fraction every 2 weeks, for 6.5 Gy total.

TRAV- and TRBV-specific primers, spanning alpha and beta chains, primed first-strand cDNA. Amplification of TCRs used a constant-region primer and V-primer adapter for 20 PCR cycles. TCRdb reprocessed the reads via MiXCR and lists one record per CDR3 protein. The data show roughly 76,000 distinct CDR3 sequences, 15% to 20% seen once. Time point of the sample: before trial treatment. The chain recombines TRBV29-1 with TRBJ1-5, with 7 nucleotides matching TRBD1. The receptor was derived from a male donor with prostate cancer. Material: PBMCs, obtained before treatment. The CDR3 nucleotides read TGCAGCGTCGGGACAGAAAAATATCAGCCCCAGCATTTT. This codes for CSVGTEKYQPQHF.